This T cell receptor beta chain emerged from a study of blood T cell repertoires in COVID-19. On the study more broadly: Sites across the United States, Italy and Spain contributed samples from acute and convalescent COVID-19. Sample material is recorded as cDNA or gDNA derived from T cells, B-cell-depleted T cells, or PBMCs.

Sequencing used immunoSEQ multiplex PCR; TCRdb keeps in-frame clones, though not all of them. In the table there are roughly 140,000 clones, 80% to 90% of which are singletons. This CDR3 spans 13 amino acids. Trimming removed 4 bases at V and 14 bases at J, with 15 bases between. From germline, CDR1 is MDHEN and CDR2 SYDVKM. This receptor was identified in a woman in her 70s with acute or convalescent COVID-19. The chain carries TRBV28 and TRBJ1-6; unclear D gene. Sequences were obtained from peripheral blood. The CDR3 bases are TGTGCCAGCAGTTCGACCGACCGGGGATCCCTCCACTTT. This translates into CASSSTDRGSLHF.